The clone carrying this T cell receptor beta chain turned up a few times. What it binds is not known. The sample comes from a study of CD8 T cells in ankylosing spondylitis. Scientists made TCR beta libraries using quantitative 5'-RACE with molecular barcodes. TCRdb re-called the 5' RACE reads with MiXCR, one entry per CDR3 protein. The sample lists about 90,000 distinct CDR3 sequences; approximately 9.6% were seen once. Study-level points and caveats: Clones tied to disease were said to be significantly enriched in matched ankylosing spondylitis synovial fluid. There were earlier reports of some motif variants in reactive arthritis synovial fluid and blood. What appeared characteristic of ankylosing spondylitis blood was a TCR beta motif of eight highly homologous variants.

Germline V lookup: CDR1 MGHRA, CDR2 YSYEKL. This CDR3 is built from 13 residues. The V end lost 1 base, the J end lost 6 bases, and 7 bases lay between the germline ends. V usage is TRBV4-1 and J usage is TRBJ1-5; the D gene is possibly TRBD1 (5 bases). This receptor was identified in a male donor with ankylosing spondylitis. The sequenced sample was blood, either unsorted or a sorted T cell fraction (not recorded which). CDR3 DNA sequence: TGCGCCAGCAGCCAAGGGGGGGTTCAGCCCCAGCATTTT. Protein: CASSQGGVQPQHF.